The 15 T cell receptor beta chains listed next were all sequenced from one sample in a study of blood T cell repertoires in COVID-19. Some clones are missing from TCRdb's copy, which holds only in-frame ones; the method was immunoSEQ multiplex PCR. The sample contains about 15,000 clones, roughly 84% of which appear only once. The sequenced sample was peripheral blood. These receptors originate from a woman aged 50 to 60 with active or convalescent COVID-19.

This clone came up a few times. The V and J genes are TRBV10-3 and TRBJ1-1; D may be TRBD1 (6 bases). Trimming stripped 2 bases from V and 0 bases from J, with 10 bases between. Germline V gives CDR1 ENHRY, CDR2 SYGVKD. There are 15 residues in the CDR3. This CDR3 is CAISEPRDMNTEAFF. The CDR3 nucleotides are TGTGCCATCAGTGAGCCCAGGGACATGAACACTGAAGCTTTCTTT.

The J gene is TRBJ2-3, the V gene TRBV2; 10 nucleotides match TRBD1. The CDR3 has 14 amino acids. Trimming took 6 bases from V and 6 from J; bases not matched to a gene: 6. Germline V CDR1 and CDR2: SNHLY, FYNNEI. CDR3 nucleotide sequence: TGTGCCAGCAGAGACTTGACAGGGGGCGATACGCAGTATTTT. As protein: CASRDLTGGDTQYF.

The chain links TRBV5-4 to TRBJ2-3; 7 bases line up with TRBD2. The germline gives CDR1 SGHNT, CDR2 YYREEE (reference sequence). V was pared by 7 bases and J by 1 base, with 3 bases of the junction left unmatched. The CDR3 loop spans 13 amino acids. CDR3 region: CASGRGGTDTQYF. CDR3 sequence (DNA): TGTGCCAGCGGACGGGGGGGCACAGATACGCAGTATTTT. The full variable domain, in which reference TRBV5-4 and TRBJ2-3 provide the parts outside the CDR3, is ETGVTQSPTHLIKTRGQQVTLRCSSQSGHNTVSWYQQALGQGPQFIFQYYREEENGRGNFPPRFSGLQFPNYSSELNVNALELDDSALYLCASGRGGTDTQYFGPGTRLTVL.

The chain joins TRBV3-1 (or the pseudogene TRBV3-2) to TRBJ2-1, with a tentative D call TRBD1 (6 bases). V dropped 4 bases and J dropped 6 bases, with 19 bases sitting between them. This CDR3 comprises 16 residues. Germline loops: CDR1 LGHDT, CDR2 YNNKEL (reference sequence). This chain's CDR3 is CASSLRDNYYSNEQFF. Here the CDR3 DNA reads TGTGCCAGCAGCCTCCGGGACAACTACTATAGCAATGAGCAGTTCTTC.

The V and J genes are TRBV4-2 and TRBJ1-2; 7 bases agree with TRBD1. The germline V gene encodes CDR1 LGHNA and CDR2 YNFKEQ. V shed 4 bases and J 5 bases; nucleotides not matched to a gene: 7. The CDR3 totals 14 residues. CDR3 bases: TGTGCCAGCAGCCCATTAGACAGGGCATATGGCTACACCTTC. It is translated as CASSPLDRAYGYTF.

The chain uses TRBV5-1 and TRBJ1-5, with 9 bases fitting TRBD1. J gave up 5 bases and V 0 bases, and 0 bases lay outside the gene matches. Germline V gene sequence: CDR1 SGHRS, CDR2 YFSETQ. The CDR3 has 14 residues. The DNA of the CDR3 is TGCGCCAGCAGCTTGGGACAGGGGGATCAGCCCCAGCATTTT. It translates to CASSLGQGDQPQHF.

The chain employs TRBV7-2 and TRBJ2-5; TRBD1 matches at 11 bases. CDR3 length equals 16 residues. Germline lookup yields CDR1 SGHTA and CDR2 FQGNSA. Losses at the gene ends were 4 bases for V and 5 bases for J; bases not matched to a gene: 9. CDR3 coding DNA: TGTGCCAGCAGCTCAGGCGGGACAGGGGGTACGGAGACCCAGTACTTC. It is translated as CASSSGGTGGTETQYF.

In this sample, this clone turned up once. The V call is TRBV7-9, the J call TRBJ2-7; D possibly corresponds to TRBD2 (6 bases). The length of the CDR3 is 14 residues. Trimming took 4 bases from V and 10 from J, leaving 20 bases between them. The V gene's germline CDR1 is SEHNR and CDR2 FQNEAQ (reference sequence). The CDR3, as DNA: TGTGCCAGCAGCTCTAGCGAACCCCTACGAGTTCAGTACTTC. Translating gives CASSSSEPLRVQYF.

The chain has TRBV2 and TRBJ1-6, with D possibly being TRBD1 (6 bases). Trimming stripped 7 bases from V and 10 bases from J, with 20 bases between. The germline CDR1 and CDR2 sequences are SNHLY and FYNNEI. The CDR3 consists of 15 residues. The CDR3 DNA follows: TGTGCCAGCACTCCGGGCGAGGGGGTTGGATCACCCCTCCACTTT. Translated, it gives CASTPGEGVGSPLHF.

The sample holds one count of this clone. The chain recombines TRBV27 with TRBJ1-2; TRBD1 agrees at 8 bases. The CDR3 length is 16 residues. Trimming cost V 5 bases and J 2 bases; bases outside gene matches: 10. Germline assignment: CDR1 MNHEY and CDR2 SMNVEV (reference sequence). CDR3 loop: CASSPTRGQANYGYTF. The CDR3 DNA is TGTGCCAGCAGTCCGACACGGGGACAGGCGAACTATGGCTACACCTTC.

The chain combines TRBV27 with TRBJ2-2, with 10 nucleotides matching TRBD1. The CDR3 is 17 amino acids. Germline-derived CDR1 and CDR2 are MNHEY and SMNVEV (reference sequence). With 5 bases clipped from V and 3 bases from J, the junction kept 9 bases outside the gene matches. CDR3 coding DNA: TGTGCCAGCAGTCTTGTCCCGGGACAGGGGTACACCGGGGAGCTGTTTTTT. Encoded protein: CASSLVPGQGYTGELFF.

As regards this clone: This same CDR3 is encoded by further DNA sequences in the sample. This chain joins TRBV19 and TRBJ2-2; tentative D call: TRBD2 (7 bases). Germline loops: CDR1 LNHDA, CDR2 SQIVND (reference sequence). The CDR3 loop spans 15 amino acids. Trimming stripped 2 bases from V and 4 bases from J, with 11 bases between. The CDR3 sequence is CASSIRGAGTGELFF. CDR3 in DNA: TGTGCCAGTAGTATACGGGGGGCGGGCACCGGGGAGCTGTTTTTT.

The rearrangement uses TRBV2 and TRBJ2-7, with unresolved D. There are 10 residues in the CDR3. The V end was cut by 8 bases, the J end by 6 bases, with 8 bases between. CDR1 and CDR2 (germline): SNHLY, FYNNEI. The CDR3 is CASPSFEQYF. The CDR3 bases are TGTGCCAGCCCGAGCTTCGAGCAGTACTTC.

This clone was counted a few times. This chain uses TRBV10-1 with TRBJ1-1; the match to TRBD1 covers 7 bases. With 4 bases clipped from V and 1 base from J, the junction kept 9 bases outside the gene matches. There are 16 residues in the CDR3. Germline V gene data show CDR1 as WNHNN and CDR2 as SYGVQD (reference sequence). CDR3 sequence reads: CASSGDNRGSNTEAFF. CDR3 in DNA: TGCGCCAGCAGTGGAGATAACAGGGGATCGAACACTGAAGCTTTCTTT.

This clone was seen a single time. J is TRBJ2-3 and V is TRBV15, with D perhaps TRBD2 (7 bases). The CDR3 has 16 amino acids. Germline V gives CDR1 LNHNV, CDR2 YYDKDF (reference sequence). V gave up 3 bases and J gave up 2 bases, with 15 bases separating them. The CDR3 is CATSSSMGGATDTQYF. The CDR3 DNA follows: TGTGCCACCAGCAGCAGCATGGGGGGGGCCACAGATACGCAGTATTTT.